The 14 T cell receptor beta chains given below trace back to one sample, sequenced in a study of siplizumab effects on memory and regulatory T cells. Assay: immunoSEQ multiplex PCR; the TCRdb copy retains only in-frame clones and omits some. Among 70,000 to 95,000 clones, roughly 96% were seen once, and the ten largest hold 0.025% to 0.035%. The material sequenced was naive CD4+ T cells sorted from blood. All receptors derive from a human donor in good health.

The V call is TRBV6-1, the J call TRBJ1-1, with D possibly matching TRBD1 (5 bases). CDR1 and CDR2 (germline): MNHNS, SASEGT. The CDR3 consists of 13 residues. Trimming took 8 bases from V and 5 from J, leaving 15 bases between them. The CDR3 region has the DNA TGTGCCAGCGGGGGTAGGGCCCGAACTGAAGCTTTCTTT. This codes for CASGGRARTEAFF.

The genes are TRBV10-3 and TRBJ2-7; 9 bases are a match to TRBD1. The CDR3 covers 16 residues. Germline trimming cut 0 bases from V and 3 bases from J; bases unmatched to any gene: 6. CDR1 ENHRY and CDR2 SYGVKD come from the germline V gene. For the CDR3, the DNA is TGTGCCATCAGTGAGTCTCCCGGGACAGGGAGCTACGAGCAGTACTTC. It specifies CAISESPGTGSYEQYF.

The chain is built from TRBV11-3 and TRBJ2-3; D is unresolved. Looked up from germline, CDR1 is SGHNT and CDR2 is YENEEA. V dropped 5 bases and J dropped 5 bases, with 8 bases sitting between them. The CDR3 loop spans 12 amino acids. CDR3 residues: CASSNTLDTQYF. CDR3 sequence (DNA): TGTGCCAGCAGCAACACCCTAGATACGCAGTATTTT.

This clone was recorded a few times. The sample holds other DNA sequences that translate to the same CDR3. The chain employs TRBV29-1 and TRBJ1-1; D uncertain. The V gene's germline CDR1 is SQVTM and CDR2 ANQGSEA. The CDR3 spans 12 residues. The CDR3 DNA follows: TGCAGTGTGGAGCGGGGAAGGACTGAAGCTTTCTTT. Protein: CSVERGRTEAFF.

This sequence joins TRBV21-1 and TRBJ1-1. TRBV21-1 is recorded as a pseudogene. This CDR3 is built from 18 residues. CDR3 DNA sequence: TGTGCCAGCAGCAAAGTCTTAACCCCCCCGAGTTTTGGCACTGAAGCTTTCTTT. Translating gives CASSKVLTPPSFGTEAFF.

J is TRBJ2-6 and V is TRBV19; D is possibly TRBD1 (5 bases). V shed 1 base and J shed 2 bases, with 6 bases lying between them. The CDR3 has 15 amino acids. Germline loops: CDR1 LNHDA, CDR2 SQIVND (reference sequence). CDR3 protein: CASSIGRAGANVLTF. CDR3 nucleotides: TGTGCCAGTAGTATAGGCAGGGCTGGGGCCAACGTCCTGACTTTC.

The chain joins TRBV5-4 to TRBJ1-4; D ambiguous. V shed 5 bases and J shed 7 bases, with 12 bases lying between them. The CDR3 is made up of 13 amino acids. The V gene's germline CDR1 is SGHNT and CDR2 YYREEE (reference sequence). CDR3 sequence (DNA): TGTGCCAGCAGAGTAGGGCCACTTGAAAAACTGTTTTTT. It translates to CASRVGPLEKLFF.

The V call is TRBV4-3, the J call TRBJ2-3; D might be TRBD2 (6 bases). CDR1 and CDR2 from the germline V gene are LGHNA and YSLEER. CDR3 length equals 16 residues. Trimming pared 0 bases from V and 1 base from J, leaving 11 bases between. In nucleotides, the CDR3 is TGCGCCAGCAGCCAAGAGTTAATAGCGGGCACAGATACGCAGTATTTT. Its translation is CASSQELIAGTDTQYF.

This clone has a handful of counts. This chain connects TRBV6-1 to TRBJ1-1, with TRBD1 matching 9 bases. V lost 6 bases and J lost 4; bases outside the gene matches: 6. The CDR3 length is 14 residues. Germline CDR1 and CDR2: MNHNS and SASEGT. Written as DNA, the CDR3 is TGTGCCAGCAGCTCTGGACAGGGGATCACTGAAGCTTTCTTT. The encoded protein is CASSSGQGITEAFF.

The rearrangement joins TRBV5-1 to TRBJ2-3, with 9 bases identical to TRBD2. Germline V gives CDR1 SGHRS, CDR2 YFSETQ. This CDR3 spans 16 amino acids. J lost 5 bases, V lost 5 bases, and 12 bases had no gene match. CDR3 DNA sequence: TGCGCCAGCAGTCCCCGGACTAGCGACAAGGGAGATACGCAGTATTTT. It is translated as CASSPRTSDKGDTQYF.

The chain is built from TRBV27 and TRBJ1-2; the match to TRBD1 covers 7 bases. There are 16 residues in the CDR3. With 4 bases clipped from V and 2 bases from J, the junction kept 10 bases outside the gene matches. Germline loops: CDR1 MNHEY, CDR2 SMNVEV (reference sequence). The chain's CDR3 is CASSSKRTGANYGYTF. The CDR3, as DNA: TGTGCCAGCAGTTCAAAAAGGACAGGAGCGAACTATGGCTACACCTTC.

This chain uses TRBV10-3 with TRBJ2-5; 7 bases line up with TRBD2. Germline-derived CDR1 and CDR2 are ENHRY and SYGVKD. This CDR3 comprises 11 residues. V lost 6 bases to trimming and J lost 5 bases; unmatched junction nucleotides: 0. Here the CDR3 DNA reads TGTGCCATCAGCGGGGGGGAGACCCAGTACTTC. This translates into CAISGGETQYF.

This clone has a single count. This chain links TRBV28 with TRBJ1-2; no clear D gene. V lost 2 bases and J lost 8, with 12 bases in between. CDR1 is MDHEN and CDR2 is SYDVKM in the germline V gene. The CDR3 contains 13 residues. CDR3: CASSLMGGRGYTF. The CDR3 DNA is TGTGCCAGCAGTTTAATGGGAGGCAGGGGCTACACCTTC.

This clone was counted a single time. This chain links TRBV27 with TRBJ2-1, with 9 bases fitting TRBD2. CDR1 MNHEY and CDR2 SMNVEV come from the germline V gene (reference sequence). J gave up 5 bases and V 6 bases, and 8 bases lay outside the gene matches. CDR3 length equals 15 residues. CDR3 residues: CASRQSGGPDNEQFF. In DNA, the CDR3 is TGTGCCAGCAGACAAAGCGGGGGGCCCGACAATGAGCAGTTCTTC.